This TCR beta chain was identified during a study of Tregs in tolerant kidney transplant recipients. Points from the study as a whole: In tolerant patients, donor-specific Tregs outgrew total Tregs, suggesting antigen-driven expansion. This study did not directly address biological reproducibility. For some patients, primers changed over time, blocking nucleotide-level comparison.

V lost 2 bases and J lost 3; bases outside the gene matches: 2. CDR1 is SEHNR and CDR2 is FQNEAQ in the germline V gene (reference sequence). This CDR3 comprises 15 residues. Of note for this clone: Antigen specificity is unknown. The CDR3 end is not reached by the read, which stops 3 residues before it; the germline J gene fills it in.

Unstimulated regulatory T cells (CD4+CD25+CD127-), CD4+CD25- non-regulatory cells, CD4 and CD8 cells were FACS-sorted from thawed PBMCs. Profiled with immunoSEQ multiplex PCR; TCRdb holds only in-frame clones, not every one. The sample includes about 30,000 clones. This chain links TRBV7-9 with TRBJ2-1, with 9 bases matching TRBD2. The clonotype was recovered from a human donor who received a combined kidney and bone marrow transplant. Sequencing was performed on CD8+ T cells from blood, taken before the transplant. The CDR3 bases that were read are TGTGCCAGCAGCTTATCTAGCGGGGACTACAATGAG. It translates to CASSLSSGDYNE. The full CDR3 is CASSLSSGDYNEQFF.